This TCR beta chain came from a study of cytomegalovirus exposure and HLA in healthy donors. Across the whole study: The same platform was used for the 90 to 150 validation repertoires and the 650 to 800 first-cohort repertoires, a later analysis reported. Points from the study as a whole: The authors listed 164 TCR beta chains as cytomegalovirus-associated.

In germline, CDR1 is MNHNY, CDR2 SVGAGI (reference sequence). The CDR3 loop spans 15 amino acids. Deletions cut 3 bases from V and 8 bases from J, with 16 bases between. Notes on this clone: Its antigen remains unknown.

The method was immunoSEQ multiplex PCR; TCRdb's version includes in-frame clones alone and lacks a portion of them. The sample yields around 160,000 clones, 88% seen once. V and J are TRBV6-6 and TRBJ1-4; possible D gene TRBD1, 6 bases. This sequence originates from a man aged 18 to 35 in good health and CMV-seronegative. The sequenced material came from PBMCs. The CDR3 spells CASSYPPGGTEKLFF. DNA of the CDR3: TGTGCCAGCAGTTATCCCCCCGGGGGGACAGAAAAACTGTTTTTT.